This T cell receptor beta chain was captured by sequencing in a study of OX40 agonist ivuxolimab in advanced cancers. As for the study in general: Ivuxolimab, an agonistic anti-OX40 (CD134) antibody, was given to patients.

Clones were read by immunoSEQ multiplex PCR, and TCRdb kept only the in-frame ones, dropping some. The top ten clones hold approximately 0.2% of a sample with 65,000 to 85,000 clones, 89% of them seen once. CDR3 size: 17 residues. The germline V gene has CDR1 SGHTS and CDR2 YDEGEE. V was pared by 4 bases and J by 3 bases, with 21 bases between. The J gene is TRBJ2-3, the V gene TRBV5-8; D tentatively reads TRBD1 or TRBD2 (5 bases each). The sample was CD4+ or CD8+ T cells sorted from blood, taken in a trial of the OX40 agonist ivuxolimab. The clonotype originates from an adult with an advanced solid tumor such as melanoma, head and neck, liver or kidney cancer. The CDR3 loop is CASSRYGGTVDTDTQYF. CDR3 nucleotides: TGTGCCAGCAGCCGGTATGGGGGAACAGTTGATACAGATACGCAGTATTTT.